This T cell receptor (beta chain) was identified in a study of technical replicates of blood from several donors. Clones were read by immunoSEQ multiplex PCR, and TCRdb kept only the in-frame ones, dropping some. The repertoire has under 85,000 clones, about 91% of them found once; the top ten carry 0.39%. Trimming cost V 0 bases and J 0 bases, with 5 bases left between them. Per germline, CDR1 GTSNPN and CDR2 SVGIG (reference sequence). This CDR3 contains 14 residues. The sequence was collected from a human donor in good health. Some clones in this sample may be carry-over from other donors' samples. This chain joins TRBV30 and TRBJ1-4; D not resolved. Sequencing was done on a sample of T cells isolated from PBMCs. The CDR3 protein is CAWSVSATNEKLFF. CDR3 nucleotide sequence: TGTGCCTGGAGTGTATCGGCAACTAATGAAAAACTGTTTTTT.